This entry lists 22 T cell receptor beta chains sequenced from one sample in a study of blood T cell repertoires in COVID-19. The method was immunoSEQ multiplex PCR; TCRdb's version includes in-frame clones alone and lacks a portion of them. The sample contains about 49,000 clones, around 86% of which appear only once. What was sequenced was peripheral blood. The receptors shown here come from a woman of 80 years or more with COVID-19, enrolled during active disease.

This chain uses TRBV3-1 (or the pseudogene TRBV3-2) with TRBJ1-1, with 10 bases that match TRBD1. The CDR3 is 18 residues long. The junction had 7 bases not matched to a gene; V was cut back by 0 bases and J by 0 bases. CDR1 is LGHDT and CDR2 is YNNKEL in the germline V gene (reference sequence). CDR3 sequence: CASSQDPGQGFMNTEAFF. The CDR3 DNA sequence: TGTGCCAGCAGCCAAGACCCGGGACAGGGGTTCATGAACACTGAAGCTTTCTTT.

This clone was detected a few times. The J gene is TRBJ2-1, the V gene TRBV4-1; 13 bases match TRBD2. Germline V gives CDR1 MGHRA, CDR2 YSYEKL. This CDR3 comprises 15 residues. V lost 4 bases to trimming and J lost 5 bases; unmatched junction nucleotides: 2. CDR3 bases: TGCGCCAGCAGCCCGGGACTAGCGGGACACAATGAGCAGTTCTTC. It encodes CASSPGLAGHNEQFF.

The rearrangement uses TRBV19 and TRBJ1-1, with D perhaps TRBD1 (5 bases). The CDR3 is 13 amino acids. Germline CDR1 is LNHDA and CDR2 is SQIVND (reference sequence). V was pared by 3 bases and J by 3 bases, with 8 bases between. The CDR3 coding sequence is TGTGCCAGTAGTATCGGCAGGGACACTGAAGCTTTCTTT. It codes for CASSIGRDTEAFF.

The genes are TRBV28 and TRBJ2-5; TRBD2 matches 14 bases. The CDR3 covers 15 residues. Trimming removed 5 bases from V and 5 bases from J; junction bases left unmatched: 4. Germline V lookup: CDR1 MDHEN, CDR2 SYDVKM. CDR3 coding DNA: TGTGCCAGCAGTAAGTGGACTAGCGGGAGGGAGACCCAGTACTTC. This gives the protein CASSKWTSGRETQYF.

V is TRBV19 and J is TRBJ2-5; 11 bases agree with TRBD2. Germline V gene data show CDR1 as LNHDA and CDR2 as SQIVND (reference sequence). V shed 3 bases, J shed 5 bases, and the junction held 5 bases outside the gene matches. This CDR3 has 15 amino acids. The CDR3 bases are TGTGCCAGTAGTATTGTAGCGGGAGGGCAGGAGACCCAGTACTTC. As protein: CASSIVAGGQETQYF.

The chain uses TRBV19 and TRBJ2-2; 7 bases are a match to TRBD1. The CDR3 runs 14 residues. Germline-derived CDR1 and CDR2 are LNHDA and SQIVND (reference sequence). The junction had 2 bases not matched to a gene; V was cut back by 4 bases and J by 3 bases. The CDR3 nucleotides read TGTGCCAGTAGTACGGGACAGTACACCGGGGAGCTGTTTTTT. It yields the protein CASSTGQYTGELFF. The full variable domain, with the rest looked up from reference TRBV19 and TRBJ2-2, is DGGITQSPKYLFRKEGQNVTLSCEQNLNHDAMYWYRQDPGQGLRLIYYSQIVNDFQKGDIAEGYSVSREKKESFPLTVTSAQKNPTAFYLCASSTGQYTGELFFGEGSRLTVL.

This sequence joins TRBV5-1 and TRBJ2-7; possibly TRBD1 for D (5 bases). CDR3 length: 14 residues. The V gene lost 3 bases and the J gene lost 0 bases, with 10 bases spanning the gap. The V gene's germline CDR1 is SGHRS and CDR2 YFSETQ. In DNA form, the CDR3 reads TGCGCCAGCAGCTCCCAGGGCGTCTCCTACGAGCAGTACTTC. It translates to CASSSQGVSYEQYF.

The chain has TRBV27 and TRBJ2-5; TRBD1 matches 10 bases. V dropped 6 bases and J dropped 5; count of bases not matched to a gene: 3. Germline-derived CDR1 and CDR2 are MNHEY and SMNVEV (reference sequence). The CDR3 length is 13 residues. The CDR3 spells CASRRTGGETQYF. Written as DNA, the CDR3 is TGTGCCAGCAGGAGGACAGGGGGGGAGACCCAGTACTTC.

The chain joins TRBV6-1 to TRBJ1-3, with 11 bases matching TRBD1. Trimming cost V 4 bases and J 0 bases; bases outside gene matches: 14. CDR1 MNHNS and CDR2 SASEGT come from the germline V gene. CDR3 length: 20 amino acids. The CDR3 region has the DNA TGTGCCAGCAGTGCCATGGGGGGGACAGGGGGTACGAGCTCTGGAAACACCATATATTTT. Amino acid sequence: CASSAMGGTGGTSSGNTIYF.

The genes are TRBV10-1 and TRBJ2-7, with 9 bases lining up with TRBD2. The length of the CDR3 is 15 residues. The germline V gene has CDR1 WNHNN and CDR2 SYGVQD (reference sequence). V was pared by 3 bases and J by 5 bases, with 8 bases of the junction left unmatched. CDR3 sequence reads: CASSDSSGGRNEQYF. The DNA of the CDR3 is TGCGCCAGCAGTGATTCGAGCGGGGGGCGGAACGAGCAGTACTTC.

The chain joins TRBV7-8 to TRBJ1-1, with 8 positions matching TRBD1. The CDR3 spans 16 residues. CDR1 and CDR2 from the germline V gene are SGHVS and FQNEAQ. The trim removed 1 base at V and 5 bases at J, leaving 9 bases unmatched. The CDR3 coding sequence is TGTGCCAGCAGCTTAGGATCTTACAGGGGGATTACTGAAGCTTTCTTT. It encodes CASSLGSYRGITEAFF.

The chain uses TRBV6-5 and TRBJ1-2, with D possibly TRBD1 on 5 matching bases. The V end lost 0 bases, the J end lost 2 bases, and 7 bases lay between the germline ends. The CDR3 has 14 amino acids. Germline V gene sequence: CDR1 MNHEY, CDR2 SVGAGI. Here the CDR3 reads CASSYSAGNYGYTF. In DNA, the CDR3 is TGTGCCAGCAGTTACTCGGCAGGGAACTATGGCTACACCTTC.

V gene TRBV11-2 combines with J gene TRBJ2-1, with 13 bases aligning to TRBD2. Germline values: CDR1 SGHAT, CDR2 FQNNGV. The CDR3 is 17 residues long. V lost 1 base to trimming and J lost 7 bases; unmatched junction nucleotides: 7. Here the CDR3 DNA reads TGTGCCAGCAGCTTAGCTACTCGGACTAGCGGGAGTAATGAGCAGTTCTTC. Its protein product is CASSLATRTSGSNEQFF. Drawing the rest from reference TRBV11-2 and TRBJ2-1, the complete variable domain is EAGVAQSPRYKIIEKRQSVAFWCNPISGHATLYWYQQILGQGPKLLIQFQNNGVVDDSQLPKDRFSAERLKGVDSTLKIQPAKLEDSAVYLCASSLATRTSGSNEQFFGPGTRLTVL.

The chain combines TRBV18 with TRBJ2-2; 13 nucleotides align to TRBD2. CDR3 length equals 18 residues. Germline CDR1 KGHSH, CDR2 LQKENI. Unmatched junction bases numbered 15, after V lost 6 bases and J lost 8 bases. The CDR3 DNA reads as TGTGCCAGCTCCATCGGGACTAGCGGGGATTTTTCCAGGGGGGAGCTGTTTTTT. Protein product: CASSIGTSGDFSRGELFF. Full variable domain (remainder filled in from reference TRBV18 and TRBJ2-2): NAGVMQNPRHLVRRRGQEARLRCSPMKGHSHVYWYRQLPEEGLKFMVYLQKENIIDESGMPKERFSAEFPKEGPSILRIQQVVRGDSAAYFCASSIGTSGDFSRGELFFGEGSRLTVL.

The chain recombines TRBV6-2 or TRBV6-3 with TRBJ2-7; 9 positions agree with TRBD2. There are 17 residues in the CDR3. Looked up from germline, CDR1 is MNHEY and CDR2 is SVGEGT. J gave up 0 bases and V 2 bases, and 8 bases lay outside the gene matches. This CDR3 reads CASSYGFLAGSSYEQYF. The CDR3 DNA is TGTGCCAGCAGTTACGGATTTCTAGCGGGAAGCTCCTACGAGCAGTACTTC.

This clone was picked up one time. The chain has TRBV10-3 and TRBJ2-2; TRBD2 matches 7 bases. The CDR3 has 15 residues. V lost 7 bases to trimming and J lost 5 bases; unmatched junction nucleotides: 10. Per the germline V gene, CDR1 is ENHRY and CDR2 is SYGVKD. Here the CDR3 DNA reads TGTGCCATCAAGGTGGGGGAGGGCCAAACCGGGGAGCTGTTTTTT. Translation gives CAIKVGEGQTGELFF.

The CDR3 nucleotides read TGCGCCAGCAGCTTGGTGCCAGAACTAGAGCAGTTCTTC. Amino acid sequence: CASSLVPELEQFF. The chain employs TRBV5-1 and TRBJ2-1; D is unclear. Germline lookup yields CDR1 SGHRS and CDR2 YFSETQ. V lost 0 bases and J 10 bases, leaving 11 bases between the germline ends. CDR3 size: 13 residues. Supplemented by reference TRBV5-1 and TRBJ2-1, the full variable domain reads KAGVTQTPRYLIKTRGQQVTLSCSPISGHRSVSWYQQTPGQGLQFLFEYFSETQRNKGNFPGRFSGRQFSNSRSEMNVSTLELGDSALYLCASSLVPELEQFFGPGTRLTVL.

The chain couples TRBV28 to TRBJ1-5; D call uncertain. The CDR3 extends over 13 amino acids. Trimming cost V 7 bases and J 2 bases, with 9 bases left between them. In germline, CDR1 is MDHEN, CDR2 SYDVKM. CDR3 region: CASNQRRNQPQHF. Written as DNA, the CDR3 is TGTGCCAGCAATCAGCGGCGCAATCAGCCCCAGCATTTT.

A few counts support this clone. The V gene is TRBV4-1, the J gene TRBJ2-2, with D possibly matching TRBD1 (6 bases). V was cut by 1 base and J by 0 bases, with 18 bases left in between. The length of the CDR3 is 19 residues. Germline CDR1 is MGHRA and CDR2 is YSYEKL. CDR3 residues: CASSQGLGEGVTNTGELFF. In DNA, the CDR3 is TGCGCCAGCAGCCAAGGACTGGGTGAGGGGGTGACGAACACCGGGGAGCTGTTTTTT.

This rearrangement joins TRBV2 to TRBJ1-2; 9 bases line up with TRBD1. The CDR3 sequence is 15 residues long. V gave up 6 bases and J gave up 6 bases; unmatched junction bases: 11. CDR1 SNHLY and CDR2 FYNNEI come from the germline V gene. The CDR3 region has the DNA TGTGCCAGCAGAGCCGGGACAGGGTCGGAGAATGGCTACACCTTC. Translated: CASRAGTGSENGYTF.

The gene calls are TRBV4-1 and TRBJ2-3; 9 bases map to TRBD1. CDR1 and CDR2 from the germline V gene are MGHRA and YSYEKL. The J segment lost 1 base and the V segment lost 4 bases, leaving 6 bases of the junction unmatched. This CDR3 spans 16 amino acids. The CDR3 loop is CASSPFRDRGTDTQYF. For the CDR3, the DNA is TGCGCCAGCAGCCCATTCCGGGACAGGGGCACAGATACGCAGTATTTT.

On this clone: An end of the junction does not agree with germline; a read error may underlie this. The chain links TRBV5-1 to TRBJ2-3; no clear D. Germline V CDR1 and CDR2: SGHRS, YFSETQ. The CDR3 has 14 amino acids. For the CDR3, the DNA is TGCGCCAGCAGATTGGCTCCCCCCGGGGATACGCAGTATTTT. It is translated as CASRLAPPGDTQYF.